The next 11 T cell receptor beta chains were all read from a single sample in a study of cytomegalovirus exposure and HLA in healthy donors. With 60 Vbeta and 13 Jbeta primers, the PCR was carried out. Profiled with immunoSEQ multiplex PCR; TCRdb holds only in-frame clones, not every one. The table lists 100,000 to 150,000 clones, roughly 76% of them singletons. The sequencing sample was made of PBMCs. The origin of the receptors is a woman aged 60 to 75 in good health and CMV-seropositive.

The genes are TRBV9 and TRBJ2-1; no firm D call. The CDR3 runs to 13 residues. V lost 0 bases and J 4 bases, leaving 5 bases between the germline ends. CDR1 and CDR2 (germline): SGDLS, YYNGEE. For the CDR3, the DNA is TGTGCCAGCAGCGTAGACGCGTACAATGAGCAGTTCTTC. This translates into CASSVDAYNEQFF.

The chain has TRBV27 and TRBJ2-2; D gene ambiguous. Germline V gene data show CDR1 as MNHEY and CDR2 as SMNVEV (reference sequence). CDR3 length equals 12 residues. With 4 bases removed from V and 5 bases from J, the gap between germline ends came to 5 bases. CDR3 region: CASSSYTGELFF. The DNA for the CDR3 is TGTGCCAGCAGTTCCTATACCGGGGAGCTGTTTTTT.

V gene TRBV19 combines with J gene TRBJ2-4, with 9 nucleotides matching TRBD1. Germline values: CDR1 LNHDA, CDR2 SQIVND (reference sequence). V lost 4 bases, J lost 6 bases, and 4 bases stayed unmatched. The CDR3 has 14 residues. This chain's CDR3 is CASSNRGRRNIQYF. Written as DNA, the CDR3 is TGTGCCAGTAGTAACAGGGGGCGGCGAAACATTCAGTACTTC.

This clone was recorded only once. Its ends do not fully match the called genes, so a read error is possible. The rearrangement links TRBV5-5 to TRBJ1-6, with 9 positions matching TRBD1. Germline loops: CDR1 SGHKS, CDR2 YYEKEE (reference sequence). This CDR3 comprises 18 residues. CDR3 region: CANSWRTGQGDTNSPLHF. CDR3 in DNA: TGTGCCAACAGCTGGAGGACGGGACAGGGTGACACGAATTCACCCCTCCACTTT.

The gene calls are TRBV18 and TRBJ2-1, with D possibly matching TRBD2 (5 bases). The length of the CDR3 is 17 residues. Trimming stripped 1 base from V and 0 bases from J, with 13 bases between. Germline CDR1 is KGHSH and CDR2 is LQKENI. The CDR3 DNA follows: TGTGCCAGCTCACCACTTGAGCGGCCGAGCTCCTACAATGAGCAGTTCTTC. Translation gives CASSPLERPSSYNEQFF.

The chain combines TRBV5-4 with TRBJ2-1, with D perhaps TRBD2 (6 bases). The CDR3 runs to 17 residues. Germline V gives CDR1 SGHNT, CDR2 YYREEE (reference sequence). The ends were cut back, 2 bases at V and 2 bases at J, with 17 bases in the middle. CDR3 sequence reads: CASSLNGGAATYNEQFF. DNA of the CDR3: TGTGCCAGCAGCTTAAATGGCGGGGCGGCCACCTACAATGAGCAGTTCTTC.

The V and J genes are TRBV27 and TRBJ2-7; 7 bases map to TRBD1. The CDR3 runs 14 residues. Trimming took 4 bases from V and 2 from J; bases not matched to a gene: 5. Germline V CDR1 and CDR2: MNHEY, SMNVEV (reference sequence). CDR3 bases: TGTGCCAGCAGTTCCAGACAGGGAGCCTACGAGCAGTACTTC. Its translation is CASSSRQGAYEQYF.

The table lists this clone with a count of one. This rearrangement joins TRBV30 to TRBJ2-1; 13 bases are shared with TRBD2. J gave up 2 bases and V 3 bases, and 1 base lay outside the gene matches. CDR3 size: 15 residues. Germline values: CDR1 GTSNPN, CDR2 SVGIG (reference sequence). The CDR3 sequence: CAWRGTSGTYNEQFF. The CDR3 nucleotides are TGTGCCTGGAGGGGGACTAGCGGGACCTACAATGAGCAGTTCTTC.

This clone was seen a handful of times. This chain links TRBV6-1 with TRBJ2-3; 7 nucleotides align to TRBD1. Germline V CDR1 and CDR2: MNHNS, SASEGT. The J segment lost 0 bases and the V segment lost 1 base, leaving 1 base of the junction unmatched. This CDR3 comprises 15 residues. In DNA, the CDR3 is TGTGCCAGCAGTGAAGTGACAGGGAGCACAGATACGCAGTATTTT. This gives the protein CASSEVTGSTDTQYF.

The CDR3 DNA reads TGTGCCTGGGACAGGTGGGGCACTGAAGCTTTCTTT. Translating gives CAWDRWGTEAFF. This chain links TRBV30 with TRBJ1-1; weak D call: TRBD1 (6 bases). This CDR3 has 12 residues. With 5 bases removed from V and 4 bases from J, the gap between germline ends came to 11 bases. Germline values: CDR1 GTSNPN, CDR2 SVGIG (reference sequence).

The chain couples TRBV30 to TRBJ2-7; D may be TRBD2 (6 bases). V was pared by 1 base and J by 0 bases, with 13 bases between. CDR1 is GTSNPN and CDR2 is SVGIG in the germline V gene (reference sequence). This CDR3 has 15 residues. CDR3 residues: CAWSDRTTNSYEQYF. The CDR3 bases are TGTGCCTGGAGTGACCGGACTACCAACTCCTACGAGCAGTACTTC.